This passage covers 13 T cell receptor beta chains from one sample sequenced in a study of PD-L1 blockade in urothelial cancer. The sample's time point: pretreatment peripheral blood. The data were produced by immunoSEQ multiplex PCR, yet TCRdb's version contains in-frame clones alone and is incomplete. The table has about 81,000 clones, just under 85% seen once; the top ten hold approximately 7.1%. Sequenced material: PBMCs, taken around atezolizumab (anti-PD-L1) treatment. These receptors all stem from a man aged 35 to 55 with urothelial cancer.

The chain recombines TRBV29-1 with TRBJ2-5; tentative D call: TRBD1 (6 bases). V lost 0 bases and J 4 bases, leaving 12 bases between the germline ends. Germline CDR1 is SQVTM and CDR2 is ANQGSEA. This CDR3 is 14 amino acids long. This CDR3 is CSVEEQGGRETQYF. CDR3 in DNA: TGCAGCGTTGAAGAACAGGGCGGCAGAGAGACCCAGTACTTC.

Here the CDR3 DNA reads TGTGCCAGCAGCTTTGGACAGGGCAATCAGCCCCAGCATTTT. As protein: CASSFGQGNQPQHF. The chain uses TRBV11-2 and TRBJ1-5; 7 positions agree with TRBD1. Trimming cost V 3 bases and J 2 bases; bases outside gene matches: 1. The CDR3 consists of 14 residues. In germline, CDR1 is SGHAT, CDR2 FQNNGV.

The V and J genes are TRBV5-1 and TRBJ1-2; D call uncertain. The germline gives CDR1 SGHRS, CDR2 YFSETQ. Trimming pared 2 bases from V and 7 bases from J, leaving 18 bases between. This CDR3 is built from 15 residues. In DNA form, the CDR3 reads TGCGCCAGCAGCTTTCTTCCAGGAACCGCGGGTGGCTACACCTTC. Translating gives CASSFLPGTAGGYTF.

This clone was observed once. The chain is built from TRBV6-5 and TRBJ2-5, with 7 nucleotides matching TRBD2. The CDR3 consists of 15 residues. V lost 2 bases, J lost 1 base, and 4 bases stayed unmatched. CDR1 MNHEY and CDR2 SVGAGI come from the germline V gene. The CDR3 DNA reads TGTGCCAGCAGTTACGCGGGAGCGGTCCAAGAGACCCAGTACTTC. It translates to CASSYAGAVQETQYF.

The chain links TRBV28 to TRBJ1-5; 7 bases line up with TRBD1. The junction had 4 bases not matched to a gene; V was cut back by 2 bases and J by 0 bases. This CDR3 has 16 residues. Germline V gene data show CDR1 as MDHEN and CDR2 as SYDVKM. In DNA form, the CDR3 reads TGTGCCAGCAGTTTAGGGACAGTACCTAGCAATCAGCCCCAGCATTTT. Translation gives CASSLGTVPSNQPQHF.

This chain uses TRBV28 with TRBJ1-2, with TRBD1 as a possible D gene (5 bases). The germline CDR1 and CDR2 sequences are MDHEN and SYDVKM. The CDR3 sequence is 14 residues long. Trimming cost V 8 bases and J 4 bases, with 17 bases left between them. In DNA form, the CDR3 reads TGTGCCAGCCTGTCCATAGCAGGGTCCTATGGCTACACCTTC. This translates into CASLSIAGSYGYTF.

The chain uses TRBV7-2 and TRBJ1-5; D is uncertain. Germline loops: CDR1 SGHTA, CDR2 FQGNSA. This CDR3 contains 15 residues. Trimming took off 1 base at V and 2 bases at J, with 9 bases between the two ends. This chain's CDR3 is CASSLGNGGNQPQHF. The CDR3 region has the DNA TGTGCCAGCAGCTTAGGGAACGGGGGCAATCAGCCCCAGCATTTT.

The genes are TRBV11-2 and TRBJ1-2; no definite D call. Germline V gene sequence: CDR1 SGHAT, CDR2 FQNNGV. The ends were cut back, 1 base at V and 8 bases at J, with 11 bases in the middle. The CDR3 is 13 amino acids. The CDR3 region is CASSLGALLGYTF. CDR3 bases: TGTGCCAGCAGCTTAGGGGCGCTGCTCGGCTACACCTTC.

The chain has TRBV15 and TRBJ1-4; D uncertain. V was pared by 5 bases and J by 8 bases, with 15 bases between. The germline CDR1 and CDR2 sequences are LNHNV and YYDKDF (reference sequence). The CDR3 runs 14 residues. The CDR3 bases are TGTGCCACCAGCTTCAGGAGGGAACGCGAAAAACTGTTTTTT. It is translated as CATSFRREREKLFF.

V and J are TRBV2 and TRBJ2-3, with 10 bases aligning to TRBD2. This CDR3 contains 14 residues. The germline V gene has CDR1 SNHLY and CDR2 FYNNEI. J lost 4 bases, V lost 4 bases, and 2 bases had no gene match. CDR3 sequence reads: CASSGLAGPDTQYF. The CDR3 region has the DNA TGTGCCAGCAGTGGACTAGCGGGCCCAGATACGCAGTATTTT.

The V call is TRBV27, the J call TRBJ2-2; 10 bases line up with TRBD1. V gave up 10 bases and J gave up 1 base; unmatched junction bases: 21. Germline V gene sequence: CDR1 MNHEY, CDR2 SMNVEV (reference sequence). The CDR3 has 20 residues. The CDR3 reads CATRDRGGGGSPKNTGELFF. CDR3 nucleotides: TGTGCCACCCGGGACAGGGGTGGGGGGGGGTCCCCAAAGAACACCGGGGAGCTGTTTTTT.

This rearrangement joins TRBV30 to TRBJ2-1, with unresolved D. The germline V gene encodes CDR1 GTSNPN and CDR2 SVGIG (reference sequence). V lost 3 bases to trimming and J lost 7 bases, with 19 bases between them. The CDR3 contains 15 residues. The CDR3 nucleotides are TGTGCCTGGAGACCCTGGGCCTCCAGCCAGAATGAGCAGTTCTTC. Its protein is CAWRPWASSQNEQFF.

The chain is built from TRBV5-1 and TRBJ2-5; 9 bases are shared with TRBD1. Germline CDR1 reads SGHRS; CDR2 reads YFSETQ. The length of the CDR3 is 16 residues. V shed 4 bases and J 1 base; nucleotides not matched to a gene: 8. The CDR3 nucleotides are TGCGCCAGCAGCATTTTACAGGGGGCCCCCCAAGAGACCCAGTACTTC. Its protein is CASSILQGAPQETQYF.